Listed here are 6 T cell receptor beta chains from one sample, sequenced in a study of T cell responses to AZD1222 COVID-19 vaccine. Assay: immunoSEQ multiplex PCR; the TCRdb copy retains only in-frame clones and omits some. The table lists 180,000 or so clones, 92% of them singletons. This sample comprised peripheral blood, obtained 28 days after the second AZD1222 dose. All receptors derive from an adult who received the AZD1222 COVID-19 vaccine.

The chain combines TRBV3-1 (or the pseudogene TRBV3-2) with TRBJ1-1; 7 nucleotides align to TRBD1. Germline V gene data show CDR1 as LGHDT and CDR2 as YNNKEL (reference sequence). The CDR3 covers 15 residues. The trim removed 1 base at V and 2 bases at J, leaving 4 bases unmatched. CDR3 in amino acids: CASSQGGGGNTEAFF. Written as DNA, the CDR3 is TGTGCCAGCAGCCAAGGAGGGGGCGGAAACACTGAAGCTTTCTTT.

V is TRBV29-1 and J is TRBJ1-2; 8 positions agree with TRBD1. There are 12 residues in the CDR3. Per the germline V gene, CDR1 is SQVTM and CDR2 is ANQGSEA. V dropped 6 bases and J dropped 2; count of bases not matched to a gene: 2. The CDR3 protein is CSVGTGNYGYTF. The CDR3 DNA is TGCAGCGTGGGGACAGGCAACTATGGCTACACCTTC.

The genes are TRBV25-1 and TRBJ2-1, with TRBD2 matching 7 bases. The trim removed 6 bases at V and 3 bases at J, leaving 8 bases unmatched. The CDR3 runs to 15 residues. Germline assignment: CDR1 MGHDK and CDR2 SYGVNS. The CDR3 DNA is TGTGCCAGCAGCCCCGCGGGGGAACACTACAATGAGCAGTTCTTC. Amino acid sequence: CASSPAGEHYNEQFF.

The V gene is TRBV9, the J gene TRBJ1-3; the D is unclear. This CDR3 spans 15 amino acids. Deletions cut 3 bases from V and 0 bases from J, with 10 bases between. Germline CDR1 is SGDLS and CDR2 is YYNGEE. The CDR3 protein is CASSAAVVSGNTIYF. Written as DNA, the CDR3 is TGTGCCAGCAGCGCCGCAGTAGTCTCTGGAAACACCATATATTTT.

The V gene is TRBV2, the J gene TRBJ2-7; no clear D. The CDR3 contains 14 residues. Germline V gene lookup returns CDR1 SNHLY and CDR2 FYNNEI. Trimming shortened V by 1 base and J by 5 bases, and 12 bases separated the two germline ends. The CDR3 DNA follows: TGTGCCAGCAGTGAAGGGGGTGGGGTCAACGAGCAGTACTTC. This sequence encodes CASSEGGGVNEQYF.

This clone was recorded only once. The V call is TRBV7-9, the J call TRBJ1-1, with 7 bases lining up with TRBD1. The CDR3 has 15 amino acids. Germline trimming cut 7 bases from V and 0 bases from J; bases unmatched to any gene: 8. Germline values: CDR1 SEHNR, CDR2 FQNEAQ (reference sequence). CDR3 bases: TGTGCCAGCACCGCCAGACAGGGAGTGAACACTGAAGCTTTCTTT. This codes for CASTARQGVNTEAFF.